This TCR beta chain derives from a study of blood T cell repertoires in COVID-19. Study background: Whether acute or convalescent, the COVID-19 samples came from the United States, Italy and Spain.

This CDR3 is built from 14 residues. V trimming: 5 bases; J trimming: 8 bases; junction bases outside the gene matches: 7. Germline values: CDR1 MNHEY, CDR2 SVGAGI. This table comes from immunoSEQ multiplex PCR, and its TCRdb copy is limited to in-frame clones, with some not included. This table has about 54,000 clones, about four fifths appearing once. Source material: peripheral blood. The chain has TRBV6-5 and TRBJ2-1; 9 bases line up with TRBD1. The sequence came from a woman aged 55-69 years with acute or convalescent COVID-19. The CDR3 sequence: CASSPTGTGYEQFF. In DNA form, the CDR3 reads TGTGCCAGCAGTCCAACCGGGACAGGGTATGAGCAGTTCTTC.